The 2 T cell receptor beta chains below come from one sample, sequenced in a study of T cells in Graves' hyperthyroidism and ophthalmopathy. TCR beta CDR3 region amplification was performed from RNA transcripts. Primed by the HTBI set, a first-round RT-PCR was run on the TCR CDR3. Each CDR3 protein gets one entry after TCRdb re-called the multiplex PCR reads with MiXCR. The table lists about 380,000 distinct CDR3 sequences, about 18% of them singletons, with around 40% in the top ten. Sequencing was performed on blood. The receptors originated from a man aged 18 to 35 with Graves' ophthalmopathy.

There are many counts of this clonotype. This chain links TRBV20-1 with TRBJ1-2; D not resolved. V was pared by 5 bases and J by 1 base, with 11 bases between. The germline gives CDR1 DFQATT, CDR2 SNEGSKA (reference sequence). The CDR3 covers 13 residues. Here the CDR3 DNA reads TGCAGTGCTCCAAAAGTGCTTAACTATGGCTACACCTTC. Its translation: CSAPKVLNYGYTF.

This clonotype has only a few counts. A read error may account for a junction end that differs from germline. The chain employs TRBV6-1 and TRBJ2-7; TRBD2 is a possible D gene (5 bases). From germline, CDR1 is MNHNS and CDR2 SASEGT. The CDR3 covers 15 residues. The CDR3 is CASSEERVRSSEQYF. The DNA for the CDR3 is TGTGCCAGCAGTGAAGAGAGGGTCAGATCCTCCGAGCAGTACTTC.